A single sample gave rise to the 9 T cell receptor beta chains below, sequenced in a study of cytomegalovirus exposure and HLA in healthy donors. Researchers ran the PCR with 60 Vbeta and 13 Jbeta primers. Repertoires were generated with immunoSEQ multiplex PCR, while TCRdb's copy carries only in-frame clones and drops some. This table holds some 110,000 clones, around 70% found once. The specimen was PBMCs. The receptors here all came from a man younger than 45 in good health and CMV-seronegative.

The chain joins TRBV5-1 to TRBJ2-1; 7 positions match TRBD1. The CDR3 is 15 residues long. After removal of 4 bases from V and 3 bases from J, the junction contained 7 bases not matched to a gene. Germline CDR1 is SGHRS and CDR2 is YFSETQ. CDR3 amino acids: CASSKGQPNYNEQFF. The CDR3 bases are TGCGCCAGCAGCAAGGGACAGCCGAACTACAATGAGCAGTTCTTC.

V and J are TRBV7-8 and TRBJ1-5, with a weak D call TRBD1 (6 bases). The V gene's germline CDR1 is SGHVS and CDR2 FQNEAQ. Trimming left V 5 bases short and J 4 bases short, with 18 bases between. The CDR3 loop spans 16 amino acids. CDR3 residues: CASSRAGAGFNQPQHF. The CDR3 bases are TGTGCCAGCAGCCGGGCAGGGGCCGGATTTAATCAGCCCCAGCATTTT.

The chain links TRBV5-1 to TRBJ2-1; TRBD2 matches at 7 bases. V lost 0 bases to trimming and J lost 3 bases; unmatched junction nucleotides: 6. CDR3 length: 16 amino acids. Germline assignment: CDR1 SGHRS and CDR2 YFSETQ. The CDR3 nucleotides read TGCGCCAGCAGCTTGGCGTCTAGCGGTGGCTACAATGAGCAGTTCTTC. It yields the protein CASSLASSGGYNEQFF.

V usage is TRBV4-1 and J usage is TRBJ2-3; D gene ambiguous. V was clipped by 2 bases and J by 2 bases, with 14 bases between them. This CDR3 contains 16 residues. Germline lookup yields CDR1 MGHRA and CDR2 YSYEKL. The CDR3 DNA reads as TGCGCCAGCAGCCAAATCGATCTAGTCTTCACAGATACGCAGTATTTT. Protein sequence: CASSQIDLVFTDTQYF.

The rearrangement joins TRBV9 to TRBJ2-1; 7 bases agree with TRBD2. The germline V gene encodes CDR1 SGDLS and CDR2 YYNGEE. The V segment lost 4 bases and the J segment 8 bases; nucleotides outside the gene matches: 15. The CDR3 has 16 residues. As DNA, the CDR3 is TGTGCCAGCAGCCGAACCCCCCAACGGAGCGGGGATGAGCAGTTCTTC. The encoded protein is CASSRTPQRSGDEQFF.

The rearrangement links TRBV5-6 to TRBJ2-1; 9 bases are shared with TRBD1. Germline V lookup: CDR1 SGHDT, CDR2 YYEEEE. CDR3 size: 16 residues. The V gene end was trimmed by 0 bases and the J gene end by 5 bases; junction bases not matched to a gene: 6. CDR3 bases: TGTGCCAGCAGCTTGGGACAGGGGGTCGGAAACAATGAGCAGTTCTTC. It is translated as CASSLGQGVGNNEQFF.

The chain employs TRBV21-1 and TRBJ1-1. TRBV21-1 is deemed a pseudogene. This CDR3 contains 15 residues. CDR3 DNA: TGTGCCAGCAGCAAAGCCCCGAACCTATACACTGAAGCTTTCTTT. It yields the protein CASSKAPNLYTEAFF.

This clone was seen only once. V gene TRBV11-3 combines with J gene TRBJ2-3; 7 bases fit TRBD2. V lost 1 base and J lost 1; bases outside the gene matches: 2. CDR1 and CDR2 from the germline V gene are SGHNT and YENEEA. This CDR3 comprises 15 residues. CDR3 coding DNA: TGTGCCAGCAGCTTAGGGGAGGGGCGCACAGATACGCAGTATTTT. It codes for CASSLGEGRTDTQYF.

As DNA, the CDR3 is TGTGCCAGCAGTTTAACAGGGTATGGCTACACCTTC. This codes for CASSLTGYGYTF. The chain uses TRBV28 and TRBJ1-2, with D possibly being TRBD1 (6 bases). Germline V CDR1 and CDR2: MDHEN, SYDVKM. The length of the CDR3 is 12 residues. V was shortened by 2 bases and J by 5 bases, with 6 bases between the two germline ends.